This T cell receptor (beta chain) was obtained from a study of blood T cell repertoires in COVID-19. The CDR3 runs to 15 residues. Germline loops: CDR1 GTSNPN, CDR2 SVGIG (reference sequence). V was cut by 0 bases and J by 0 bases, with 10 bases left in between. Sequencing used immunoSEQ multiplex PCR; TCRdb keeps in-frame clones, though not all of them. In the table there are about 43,000 clones, about nine tenths of which are singletons. The material sequenced was peripheral blood. The sequence came from a man aged 60 to 69 with active COVID-19. V is TRBV30 and J is TRBJ2-3, with D tentatively TRBD1 (5 bases). Written as DNA, the CDR3 is TGTGCCTGGAGTGTAGGGGATACGAGCACAGATACGCAGTATTTT. It codes for CAWSVGDTSTDTQYF.